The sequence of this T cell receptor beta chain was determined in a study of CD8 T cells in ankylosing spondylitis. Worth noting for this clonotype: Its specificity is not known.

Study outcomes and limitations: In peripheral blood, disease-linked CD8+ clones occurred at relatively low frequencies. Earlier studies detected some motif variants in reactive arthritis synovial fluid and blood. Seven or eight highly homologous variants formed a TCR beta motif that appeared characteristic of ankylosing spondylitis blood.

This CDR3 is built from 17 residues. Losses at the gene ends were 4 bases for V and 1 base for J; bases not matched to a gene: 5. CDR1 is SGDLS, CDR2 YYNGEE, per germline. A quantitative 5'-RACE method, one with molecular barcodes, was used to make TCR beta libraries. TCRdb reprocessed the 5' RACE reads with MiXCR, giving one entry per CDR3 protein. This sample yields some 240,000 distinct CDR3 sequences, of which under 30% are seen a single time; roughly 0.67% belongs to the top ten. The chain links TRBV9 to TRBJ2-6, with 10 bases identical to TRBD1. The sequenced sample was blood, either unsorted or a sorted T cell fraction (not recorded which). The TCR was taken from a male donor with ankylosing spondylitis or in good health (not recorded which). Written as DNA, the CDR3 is TGTGCCAGCAGCCTGGGGGACAGGGGTTCTGGGGCCAACGTCCTGACTTTC. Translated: CASSLGDRGSGANVLTF.